These 8 T cell receptor beta chains came from one sample sequenced in a study of immune cell composition in non-small cell lung cancer. Sequenced by immunoSEQ multiplex PCR; TCRdb stores in-frame clones only, minus some. The sample lists about 5,000 clones, roughly four fifths occurring once. Sequencing was done on a sample of lung tumor tissue. All receptors derive from a human donor with non-small cell lung cancer.

The genes are TRBV6-6 and TRBJ2-3; the match to TRBD2 covers 9 bases. The V segment lost 2 bases and the J segment 4 bases; nucleotides outside the gene matches: 4. This CDR3 comprises 15 residues. The germline V gene has CDR1 MNHNY and CDR2 SVGAGI (reference sequence). The CDR3: CASSYPSSGADTQYF. The CDR3 region has the DNA TGTGCCAGCAGTTACCCGTCTAGCGGGGCAGATACGCAGTATTTT.

The rearrangement uses TRBV7-2 and TRBJ1-2; D remains unclear. CDR1 SGHTA and CDR2 FQGNSA come from the germline V gene. Trimming stripped 0 bases from V and 8 bases from J, with 10 bases between. The CDR3 extends over 13 amino acids. The CDR3 nucleotides are TGTGCCAGCAGCTTAGCGAAAGTATCGGGCTACACCTTC. It codes for CASSLAKVSGYTF. Full variable domain (remainder filled in from reference TRBV7-2 and TRBJ1-2): GAGVSQSPSNKVTEKGKDVELRCDPISGHTALYWYRQSLGQGLEFLIYFQGNSAPDKSGLPSDRFSAERTGGSVSTLTIQRTQQEDSAVYLCASSLAKVSGYTFGSGTRLTVV.

The chain has TRBV12-5 and TRBJ1-1, with D perhaps matching TRBD1 (5 bases). Germline V gene sequence: CDR1 LGHNT, CDR2 FRNRAP. V lost 3 bases and J 4 bases, leaving 15 bases between the germline ends. The CDR3 runs 15 residues. Written as DNA, the CDR3 is TGTGCTAGTGGTTTCGCAAAAGGGGAGGGCACTGAAGCTTTCTTT. It translates to CASGFAKGEGTEAFF.

This chain joins TRBV7-3 and TRBJ2-4; tentatively, D is TRBD1 (6 bases). The ends were cut back, 5 bases at V and 6 bases at J, with 11 bases in the middle. Germline V lookup: CDR1 SGHTA, CDR2 FQGTGA. CDR3 size: 13 residues. The CDR3 coding sequence is TGTGCCAGCAGCCCCCAAGGGGGAAACATTCAGTACTTC. Translation: CASSPQGGNIQYF.

The table lists this clone with a count of one. The chain recombines TRBV7-7 with TRBJ2-2; D call uncertain. The CDR3 consists of 15 residues. Germline CDR1 SSHAT, CDR2 FNYEAQ (reference sequence). The V gene lost 5 bases and the J gene lost 3 bases, with 13 bases spanning the gap. CDR3: CASSASGWDTGELFF. The CDR3 DNA reads as TGTGCCAGCAGCGCCTCTGGGTGGGACACCGGGGAGCTGTTTTTT.

J is TRBJ2-5 and V is TRBV11-3, with D tentatively TRBD2 (6 bases). CDR1 and CDR2 (germline): SGHNT, YENEEA. This CDR3 comprises 14 residues. The germline V and J ends were trimmed by 1 base and 7 bases, with 13 bases remaining between them. CDR3 loop: CASSLVASEGTQYF. CDR3 DNA sequence: TGTGCCAGCAGCTTAGTGGCTAGCGAGGGGACCCAGTACTTC.

V usage is TRBV7-3 and J usage is TRBJ1-1; possible D gene TRBD1, 6 bases. The CDR3 runs 17 residues. CDR1 and CDR2 (germline): SGHTA, FQGTGA. Trimming shortened V by 2 bases and J by 0 bases, and 16 bases separated the two germline ends. This chain's CDR3 is CASSLGRGRQLNTEAFF. In DNA form, the CDR3 reads TGTGCCAGCAGCTTAGGAAGGGGGAGACAGCTGAACACTGAAGCTTTCTTT.

The chain employs TRBV4-2 and TRBJ2-1; TRBD2 matches 15 bases. Germline V gives CDR1 LGHNA, CDR2 YNFKEQ. The CDR3 is 17 amino acids. The trim removed 2 bases at V and 8 bases at J, leaving 7 bases unmatched. The CDR3 DNA is TGTGCCAGCAGCCAATTACCGGGACTAGCGGGGGGTTATGAGCAGTTCTTC. Amino acids: CASSQLPGLAGGYEQFF.